The 6 T cell receptor beta chains below come from one sample, sequenced in a study of T cells after posttransplantation cyclophosphamide. Measured with immunoSEQ multiplex PCR; TCRdb has only the in-frame clones, and not every one. The sample shows roughly 49,000 clones, about 82% of them seen only once. Input material: PBMCs. The receptors stem from a man younger than 45 with a blood cancer, CMV-positive, and with a related stem cell donor.

V and J are TRBV28 and TRBJ1-1; D not resolved. CDR1 MDHEN and CDR2 SYDVKM come from the germline V gene. The length of the CDR3 is 13 residues. Between the trimmed V and J ends, which lost 6 bases and 5 bases, there was a span of 13 bases. CDR3 amino acids: CASREGRGTEAFF. The CDR3 nucleotides read TGTGCCAGCAGGGAGGGCCGCGGGACTGAAGCTTTCTTT. The whole variable domain, filled in from reference TRBV28 and TRBJ1-1, reads DVKVTQSSRYLVKRTGEKVFLECVQDMDHENMFWYRQDPGLGLRLIYFSYDVKMKEKGDIPEGYSVSREKKERFSLILESASTNQTSMYLCASREGRGTEAFFGQGTRLTVV.

The rearrangement joins TRBV28 to TRBJ2-1, with TRBD2 matching over 12 bases. The germline CDR1 and CDR2 sequences are MDHEN and SYDVKM. The CDR3 spans 16 residues. V gave up 6 bases and J gave up 3 bases; unmatched junction bases: 6. This chain's CDR3 is CASRPLAGGDYNEQFF. The CDR3, as DNA: TGTGCCAGCAGGCCCCTAGCGGGGGGGGACTACAATGAGCAGTTCTTC.

This chain connects TRBV7-8 to TRBJ2-7; TRBD1 aligns across 11 bases. V dropped 5 bases and J dropped 6; count of bases not matched to a gene: 21. Germline values: CDR1 SGHVS, CDR2 FQNEAQ. The CDR3 is 19 residues long. The DNA for the CDR3 is TGTGCCAGCAGCCTAAGGGGGCGCGGGACAGGGGGTCGGTTGGGCGAGCAGTACTTC. Protein: CASSLRGRGTGGRLGEQYF.

In this sample, this clone turned up a few times. CDR3 in DNA: TGTGCCTGGAGTAGGGGGACCCCCTCCGGCCACACCATATATTTT. Amino acids: CAWSRGTPSGHTIYF. The rearrangement links TRBV30 to TRBJ1-3; TRBD1 might be the D (6 bases). CDR3 length: 15 residues. V lost 2 bases, J lost 8 bases, and 19 bases lay in between. In germline, CDR1 is GTSNPN, CDR2 SVGIG (reference sequence).

This clone was detected a few times. The chain carries TRBV4-3 and TRBJ2-2, with a weak D call TRBD1 (6 bases). Germline CDR1 reads LGHNA; CDR2 reads YSLEER. CDR3 size: 15 residues. The ends were cut back, 2 bases at V and 2 bases at J, with 9 bases in the middle. CDR3 sequence: CASSQRTDNTGELFF. The CDR3 DNA follows: TGCGCCAGCAGCCAACGGACAGACAACACCGGGGAGCTGTTTTTT.

V gene TRBV7-6 combines with J gene TRBJ2-3; TRBD2 agrees at 8 bases. V was pared by 0 bases and J by 6 bases, with 8 bases of the junction left unmatched. Germline assignment: CDR1 SGHVS and CDR2 FNYEAQ. This CDR3 is 16 amino acids long. The DNA for the CDR3 is TGTGCCAGCAGCTTAGCGCGAGGGACTAGTGTGGATACGCAGTATTTT. Amino acids: CASSLARGTSVDTQYF.